The 8 T cell receptor beta chains listed next were all sequenced from one sample in a study of shared clonotypes between healthy human individuals. Measured with immunoSEQ multiplex PCR; TCRdb has only the in-frame clones, and not every one. This table has 400,000 to 600,000 clones, roughly 95% appearing once. Source material: naive CD4+ T cells sorted from blood. Subset in this sample: CD45RA+ positively selected. These receptors all come from a woman aged 25 to 39 in good health.

The rearrangement uses TRBV7-9 and TRBJ2-7; 7 bases match TRBD2. This CDR3 has 14 amino acids. Germline assignment: CDR1 SEHNR and CDR2 FQNEAQ (reference sequence). V was clipped by 5 bases and J by 6 bases; unmatched bases: 10. CDR3 loop: CASSQSRLASEQYF. CDR3 bases: TGTGCCAGCAGCCAGAGTAGACTAGCCTCCGAGCAGTACTTC.

The chain links TRBV5-1 to TRBJ2-3; maybe TRBD1 (6 bases). This CDR3 has 12 residues. V lost 4 bases, J lost 5 bases, and 8 bases lay in between. Germline CDR1 and CDR2: SGHRS and YFSETQ. CDR3 sequence: CASSEQGDTQYF. The CDR3 DNA sequence: TGCGCCAGCAGCGAACAGGGAGATACGCAGTATTTT.

The gene calls are TRBV5-1 and TRBJ1-2; a weak D match, TRBD1 (6 bases). This CDR3 contains 16 residues. Trimming took off 5 bases at V and 6 bases at J, with 23 bases between the two ends. Germline-derived CDR1 and CDR2 are SGHRS and YFSETQ. The DNA for the CDR3 is TGCGCCAGCAGATTCGAAACGCGACAGGTCCTCGATGGCTACACCTTC. Translated, it gives CASRFETRQVLDGYTF. Supplemented by reference TRBV5-1 and TRBJ1-2, the full variable domain reads KAGVTQTPRYLIKTRGQQVTLSCSPISGHRSVSWYQQTPGQGLQFLFEYFSETQRNKGNFPGRFSGRQFSNSRSEMNVSTLELGDSALYLCASRFETRQVLDGYTFGSGTRLTVV.

CDR3 loop: CASRIPSNGYTF. The DNA of the CDR3 is TGTGCCAGCAGAATACCCTCCAATGGCTACACCTTC. The gene calls are TRBV28 and TRBJ1-2, with D hard to call. Between the trimmed V and J ends, which lost 6 bases and 6 bases, there was a span of 11 bases. The CDR3 consists of 12 residues. Germline-derived CDR1 and CDR2 are MDHEN and SYDVKM.

The gene calls are TRBV7-2 and TRBJ2-5; D might be TRBD2 (5 bases). The J call is uncertain, as TRBJ2-7 better fits the DNA end. This CDR3 region has 14 residues. Germline V CDR1 and CDR2: SGHTA, FQGNSA. The CDR3 nucleotides are TGTGCCAGCAGCTTAGGACTATCTTCCTACGAGCAGTACTTC. It yields the protein CASSLGLSSYEQYF.

The chain joins TRBV6-1 to TRBJ1-5; D remains ambiguous. There are 13 residues in the CDR3. The V gene lost 2 bases and the J gene lost 7 bases, with 9 bases spanning the gap. Germline lookup yields CDR1 MNHNS and CDR2 SASEGT. CDR3 residues: CASSEQTDQPQHF. The CDR3 nucleotides are TGTGCCAGCAGTGAACAAACAGACCAGCCCCAGCATTTT.

The chain carries TRBV6-6 and TRBJ1-4, with 7 bases aligning to TRBD1. The junction had 8 bases not matched to a gene; V was cut back by 9 bases and J by 7 bases. The CDR3 is 13 amino acids. Germline V gene data show CDR1 as MNHNY and CDR2 as SVGAGI (reference sequence). CDR3 DNA sequence: TGTGCCAGTTTGACAGGGATCGGTGAAAAACTGTTTTTT. Its translation: CASLTGIGEKLFF.

This clone was counted a single time. V usage is TRBV11-2 and J usage is TRBJ2-1, with D possibly matching TRBD2 (6 bases). The V and J ends lost 4 bases and 3 bases respectively, with 16 bases between them. CDR1 is SGHAT, CDR2 FQNNGV, per germline. This CDR3 spans 16 amino acids. CDR3 protein: CASSSRLGGIYNEQFF. In DNA, the CDR3 is TGTGCCAGCAGCTCGCGACTAGGAGGTATCTACAATGAGCAGTTCTTC.